Below are 30 T cell receptor beta chains sequenced from a single sample in a study of cytomegalovirus exposure and HLA in healthy donors. Data came from immunoSEQ multiplex PCR; TCRdb stores just in-frame clones and leaves some out. Among 55,000 to 70,000 clones, about 94% were seen once, and the ten largest hold 2% to 2.5%. The sequencing sample was made of PBMCs. The receptors here all came from a man in his late teens or twenties in good health and CMV-seronegative.

The V and J genes are TRBV2 and TRBJ1-4; D unclear. V was clipped by 4 bases and J by 6 bases, with 9 bases between them. This CDR3 has 13 amino acids. CDR1 and CDR2 (germline): SNHLY, FYNNEI. DNA of the CDR3: TGTGCCAGCAGTGGGGGAGTAGATGAAAAACTGTTTTTT. Encoded protein: CASSGGVDEKLFF.

The chain couples TRBV6-1 to TRBJ1-1; maybe TRBD1 (5 bases). CDR1 is MNHNS and CDR2 is SASEGT in the germline V gene. Between the trimmed V and J ends, which lost 8 bases and 3 bases, there was a span of 13 bases. The CDR3 length is 13 residues. The CDR3 sequence: CASLAGWDTEAFF. DNA for the CDR3: TGTGCCAGCTTAGCAGGGTGGGACACTGAAGCTTTCTTT.

This clone was detected a few times. This chain uses TRBV4-3 with TRBJ2-3; 9 nucleotides match TRBD2. The trim removed 1 base at V and 4 bases at J, leaving 6 bases unmatched. Germline V lookup: CDR1 LGHNA, CDR2 YSLEER. CDR3 length: 16 amino acids. The CDR3 reads CASSQVGGGVSDTQYF. CDR3 bases: TGCGCCAGCAGCCAAGTAGGCGGGGGGGTTTCAGATACGCAGTATTTT.

The V and J genes are TRBV6-5 and TRBJ1-4, with no clear D. V dropped 7 bases and J dropped 7 bases, with 13 bases sitting between them. The germline CDR1 and CDR2 sequences are MNHEY and SVGAGI. The CDR3 totals 13 residues. CDR3 residues: CASNPTGSEKLFF. DNA for the CDR3: TGTGCCAGCAATCCAACTGGGAGTGAAAAACTGTTTTTT.

This clone was counted a few times. J is TRBJ1-5 and V is TRBV6-6; tentative D call: TRBD1 (6 bases). The CDR3 has 16 amino acids. Germline lookup yields CDR1 MNHNY and CDR2 SVGAGI (reference sequence). V lost 0 bases and J 2 bases, leaving 11 bases between the germline ends. The CDR3 here is CASSYSVGGGNQPQHF. The CDR3 coding sequence is TGTGCCAGCAGTTACTCGGTAGGGGGTGGCAATCAGCCCCAGCATTTT.

Concerning this clone itself: Other nucleotide sequences from this sample produce the same CDR3. The rearrangement joins TRBV7-8 to TRBJ2-3; 8 nucleotides match TRBD2. V lost 5 bases to trimming and J lost 3 bases; unmatched junction nucleotides: 4. The CDR3 extends over 14 amino acids. Germline CDR1 reads SGHVS; CDR2 reads FQNEAQ. CDR3 DNA sequence: TGTGCCAGCAGCCCAGGACTAGCTACAGATACGCAGTATTTT. As protein: CASSPGLATDTQYF.

The CDR3 DNA follows: TGTGCCAGCAGCTCCCAGCGGATCAGGAGCTCCTACGAGCAGTACTTC. Translated: CASSSQRIRSSYEQYF. The chain uses TRBV7-9 and TRBJ2-7; D is perhaps TRBD2 (5 bases). Germline V CDR1 and CDR2: SEHNR, FQNEAQ (reference sequence). V was trimmed by 4 bases and J by 0 bases, leaving 16 bases between them. The CDR3 length is 16 residues.

V usage is TRBV10-2 and J usage is TRBJ1-1, with D unresolved. The CDR3 consists of 13 residues. Trimming pared 3 bases from V and 3 bases from J, leaving 8 bases between. In germline, CDR1 is WSHSY, CDR2 SAAADI. DNA of the CDR3: TGCGCCAGCAGTGATATCGGGGACACTGAAGCTTTCTTT. This codes for CASSDIGDTEAFF.

In its sample, this clone was seen once. The J gene is TRBJ1-4, the V gene TRBV18, with 12 bases matching TRBD1. The CDR3 length is 15 residues. The germline V gene encodes CDR1 KGHSH and CDR2 LQKENI. Losses at the gene ends were 2 bases for V and 11 bases for J; bases not matched to a gene: 6. CDR3 sequence reads: CASSPSGTGGQKLFF. CDR3 DNA sequence: TGTGCCAGCTCACCATCCGGGACAGGGGGCCAGAAACTGTTTTTT.

The chain carries TRBV10-3 and TRBJ2-1, with D possibly being TRBD2 (6 bases). Trimming stripped 0 bases from V and 7 bases from J, with 16 bases between. The CDR3 is 16 amino acids. Germline assignment: CDR1 ENHRY and CDR2 SYGVKD. The CDR3 loop reads CAISESGGKGGNEQFF. The CDR3, as DNA: TGTGCCATCAGTGAGTCTGGAGGGAAAGGAGGGAATGAGCAGTTCTTC.

This clone was detected once. The chain links TRBV5-1 to TRBJ2-3; D might be TRBD1 (6 bases). V shed 4 bases and J shed 2 bases, with 14 bases lying between them. This CDR3 has 15 amino acids. Germline CDR1 reads SGHRS; CDR2 reads YFSETQ. The CDR3 sequence: CASSEQGHSTDTQYF. The CDR3 bases are TGCGCCAGCAGCGAACAGGGACATTCCACAGATACGCAGTATTTT.

V and J are TRBV7-9 and TRBJ1-1, with unresolved D. This CDR3 contains 16 residues. Trimming took off 1 base at V and 5 bases at J, with 17 bases between the two ends. Germline CDR1 is SEHNR and CDR2 is FQNEAQ (reference sequence). CDR3 sequence reads: CASSLVPGSSGTEAFF. The CDR3 region has the DNA TGTGCCAGCAGCTTAGTTCCGGGTTCCTCGGGAACTGAAGCTTTCTTT.

This clone has only one observation. This chain joins TRBV27 and TRBJ2-7; the match to TRBD2 covers 12 bases. With V trimmed by 6 bases and J by 2 bases, 5 bases remained unmatched. Germline V gene data show CDR1 as MNHEY and CDR2 as SMNVEV (reference sequence). CDR3 length equals 15 residues. This CDR3 reads CASRPLAGGAYEQYF. Written as DNA, the CDR3 is TGTGCCAGCAGACCACTAGCGGGAGGCGCCTACGAGCAGTACTTC.

The chain has TRBV5-1 and TRBJ2-1; 10 nucleotides agree with TRBD1. CDR3 length: 17 amino acids. V was pared by 0 bases and J by 0 bases, with 3 bases of the junction left unmatched. The germline CDR1 and CDR2 sequences are SGHRS and YFSETQ. The CDR3 loop reads CASSLGQGASSYNEQFF. CDR3 coding DNA: TGCGCCAGCAGCTTGGGACAGGGGGCTAGCTCCTACAATGAGCAGTTCTTC.

The V and J genes are TRBV6-6 and TRBJ2-7; tentative D call: TRBD2 (6 bases). Germline V gives CDR1 MNHNY, CDR2 SVGAGI (reference sequence). The germline V and J ends were trimmed by 1 base and 5 bases, with 15 bases remaining between them. The CDR3 sequence is 15 residues long. The CDR3 DNA is TGTGCCAGCAGTTACTTCGCGGGGTTTGACGACGAGCAGTACTTC. Translating it yields CASSYFAGFDDEQYF.

The chain joins TRBV4-3 to TRBJ2-7, with D maybe TRBD1 (5 bases). Trimming pared 1 base from V and 0 bases from J, leaving 10 bases between. This CDR3 is built from 15 residues. Per the germline V gene, CDR1 is LGHNA and CDR2 is YSLEER. This CDR3 is CASSQGDSSSYEQYF. CDR3 sequence (DNA): TGCGCCAGCAGCCAAGGTGACAGTAGCTCCTACGAGCAGTACTTC.

The chain employs TRBV30 and TRBJ2-3, with TRBD2 as a possible D gene (5 bases). Germline V gene lookup returns CDR1 GTSNPN and CDR2 SVGIG (reference sequence). CDR3 length: 11 amino acids. The CDR3 nucleotides read TGTGCACACGGGATCACAGATACGCAGTATTTT. Its translation: CAHGITDTQYF.

A single count supports this clone. The CDR3 spells CASSYSGSGNTEAFF. The CDR3 nucleotides are TGTGCCAGCAGTTACTCGGGCAGCGGGAACACTGAAGCTTTCTTT. The rearrangement joins TRBV6-5 to TRBJ1-1; D remains unclear. The V and J ends lost 0 bases and 1 base respectively, with 9 bases between them. The CDR3 runs 15 residues. The germline gives CDR1 MNHEY, CDR2 SVGAGI.

J is TRBJ1-2 and V is TRBV11-2; D is uncertain. Germline CDR1 and CDR2: SGHAT and FQNNGV. The V gene lost 5 bases and the J gene lost 2 bases, with 12 bases spanning the gap. The CDR3 is made up of 14 amino acids. CDR3 in DNA: TGTGCCAGCAGCGTTCGACTGTTCAACTATGGCTACACCTTC. As protein: CASSVRLFNYGYTF.

The rearrangement joins TRBV19 to TRBJ2-1, with 11 bases that match TRBD2. Germline lookup yields CDR1 LNHDA and CDR2 SQIVND (reference sequence). Germline trimming cut 9 bases from V and 9 bases from J; bases unmatched to any gene: 10. The CDR3 has 14 amino acids. This CDR3 reads CARITSGSPFEQFF. The CDR3 DNA is TGTGCCAGGATTACTAGCGGGAGTCCCTTTGAGCAGTTCTTC.

The rearrangement joins TRBV7-2 to TRBJ2-2; 7 bases align to TRBD2. The trim removed 0 bases at V and 6 bases at J, leaving 13 bases unmatched. Germline CDR1 and CDR2: SGHTA and FQGNSA. The CDR3 loop spans 18 amino acids. This CDR3 reads CASSLAPGGAGAPGELFF. For the CDR3, the DNA is TGTGCCAGCAGCTTAGCTCCCGGTGGCGCGGGAGCCCCCGGGGAGCTGTTTTTT.

CDR3 DNA sequence: TGTGCCAGTAGTGGGCGAGATTTCCCCCAGCATTTT. Translating gives CASSGRDFPQHF. The V gene is TRBV19, the J gene TRBJ1-5; no clear D. Germline V gene data show CDR1 as LNHDA and CDR2 as SQIVND (reference sequence). Between the trimmed V and J ends, which lost 5 bases and 10 bases, there was a span of 12 bases. The CDR3 extends over 12 amino acids.

This clone was picked up a small number of times. The V gene is TRBV2, the J gene TRBJ1-2, with a tentative D call TRBD1 (5 bases). V was cut by 7 bases and J by 4 bases, with 10 bases left in between. Germline V gene data show CDR1 as SNHLY and CDR2 as FYNNEI. The CDR3 extends over 12 amino acids. The CDR3 coding sequence is TGTGCCAGCAACCGGGACTTCTATGGCTACACCTTC. Its translation is CASNRDFYGYTF.

The chain employs TRBV29-1 and TRBJ2-1, with a possible D match to TRBD2 (7 bases). CDR3 length: 13 residues. The germline V gene has CDR1 SQVTM and CDR2 ANQGSEA. V was clipped by 1 base and J by 7 bases, with 11 bases between them. The CDR3 region is CSVEGGGGNEQFF. CDR3 in DNA: TGCAGCGTTGAAGGGGGGGGCGGGAATGAGCAGTTCTTC.

The chain links TRBV7-8 to TRBJ2-7, with 7 bases fitting TRBD1. With 1 base clipped from V and 4 bases from J, the junction kept 4 bases outside the gene matches. Germline loops: CDR1 SGHVS, CDR2 FQNEAQ. This CDR3 is 14 amino acids long. The CDR3 sequence is CASSLGGTEYEQYF. CDR3 nucleotide sequence: TGTGCCAGCAGCTTAGGGGGGACAGAATACGAGCAGTACTTC. The variable domain in full, completed from reference TRBV7-8 and TRBJ2-7, reads GAGVSQSPRYKVAKRGQDVALRCDPISGHVSLFWYQQALGQGPEFLTYFQNEAQLDKSGLPSDRFFAERPEGSVSTLKIQRTQQEDSAVYLCASSLGGTEYEQYFGPGTRLTVT.

The count of this clone is one. The CDR3 reads CASSLGQGVDTQYF. The CDR3 DNA reads TGTGCCAGCAGCTTGGGACAGGGGGTAGATACGCAGTATTTT. The V call is TRBV5-5, the J call TRBJ2-3; 9 nucleotides agree with TRBD1. Trimming cost V 0 bases and J 5 bases; bases outside gene matches: 1. The CDR3 extends over 14 amino acids. Germline lookup yields CDR1 SGHKS and CDR2 YYEKEE (reference sequence). The full variable domain, in which reference TRBV5-5 and TRBJ2-3 provide the parts outside the CDR3, is DAGVTQSPTHLIKTRGQQVTLRCSPISGHKSVSWYQQVLGQGPQFIFQYYEKEERGRGNFPDRFSARQFPNYSSELNVNALLLGDSALYLCASSLGQGVDTQYFGPGTRLTVL.

This chain joins TRBV28 and TRBJ1-2; D may be TRBD1 (6 bases). CDR1 and CDR2 (germline): MDHEN, SYDVKM. The V end lost 1 base, the J end lost 3 bases, and 12 bases lay between the germline ends. This CDR3 contains 15 residues. CDR3 sequence: CASSLLQGPDYGYTF. The CDR3 DNA follows: TGTGCCAGCAGTTTATTACAGGGTCCGGACTATGGCTACACCTTC.

The CDR3 region has the DNA TGTGCCAGCCGACGTCCCGGACAGGGGGCACCTGAAGCTTTCTTT. Its translation is CASRRPGQGAPEAFF. The genes are TRBV6-6 and TRBJ1-1; 11 nucleotides match TRBD1. The J segment lost 6 bases and the V segment lost 8 bases, leaving 11 bases of the junction unmatched. The CDR3 runs to 15 residues. In germline, CDR1 is MNHNY, CDR2 SVGAGI (reference sequence).

The sample holds one count of this clone. The V gene is TRBV6-5, the J gene TRBJ2-7; TRBD1 agrees at 7 bases. CDR3 length: 12 residues. The ends lost 6 bases at V and 5 bases at J; junction bases unmatched: 4. Germline loops: CDR1 MNHEY, CDR2 SVGAGI. Written as DNA, the CDR3 is TGTGCCAGCAGGAGACAGGGAAACGAGCAGTACTTC. Translating gives CASRRQGNEQYF.

The chain joins TRBV5-6 to TRBJ2-1, with a tentative D call TRBD1 (6 bases). The CDR3 has 13 amino acids. V was cut by 2 bases and J by 12 bases, with 15 bases left in between. CDR1 and CDR2 (germline): SGHDT, YYEEEE. CDR3 in DNA: TGTGCCAGCAGCTTTGGGCAGGGGAGTAGGCAGTTCTTC. Translating it yields CASSFGQGSRQFF.